This T cell receptor (beta chain) was retrieved from a study of OX40 agonist ivuxolimab in advanced cancers. Across the whole study: Six ivuxolimab dose levels, 0.01 to 10 mg/kg, were given intravenously every 2 weeks.

Assay used: immunoSEQ multiplex PCR; TCRdb lists only in-frame clones, some missing. The repertoire has tens of thousands of clones, around 82% of them found once; the top ten carry under 0.6%. A word on this clone: Its antigen is as yet unknown.

The CDR3 loop spans 14 amino acids. Deletions cut 3 bases from V and 5 bases from J, with 10 bases between. Germline V gives CDR1 SGHTA, CDR2 FQGNSA. Study-level points and caveats: At 0.1 to 3.0 mg/kg and by week 6, clonal expansion occurred in CD4+ and CD8+ blood T cells.

V and J are TRBV7-2 and TRBJ2-2; no clear D gene. This specimen was CD4+ or CD8+ T cells sorted from blood, taken in a trial of the OX40 agonist ivuxolimab. This receptor was obtained from an adult with an advanced solid tumor such as melanoma, head and neck, liver or kidney cancer. This chain's CDR3 is CASSLWVGTGELFF. The CDR3 DNA is TGTGCCAGCAGCTTGTGGGTAGGAACCGGGGAGCTGTTTTTT.